This T cell receptor beta chain stems from a study of control samples from healthy donors and cancer patients. TCRdb keeps only in-frame clones here, not all; method: immunoSEQ multiplex PCR. Among around 200,000 clones listed, 90% to 95% were seen once. This clone was counted once. What was sequenced was blood. This clonotype was sampled from a woman in her twenties or thirties in good health.

The CDR3 sequence: CASSRGPSSGNTIYF. CDR3 nucleotides: TGTGCCAGCAGTAGGGGCCCAAGCTCTGGAAACACCATATATTTT. The chain recombines TRBV7-2 with TRBJ1-3; tentative D call: TRBD1 (5 bases). The CDR3 loop spans 15 amino acids. Germline lookup yields CDR1 SGHTA and CDR2 FQGNSA. V lost 6 bases and J 0 bases, leaving 12 bases between the germline ends. Filled out from reference TRBV7-2 and TRBJ1-3, the complete variable domain reads GAGVSQSPSNKVTEKGKDVELRCDPISGHTALYWYRQSLGQGLEFLIYFQGNSAPDKSGLPSDRFSAERTGGSVSTLTIQRTQQEDSAVYLCASSRGPSSGNTIYFGEGSWLTVV.